This entry features one T cell receptor beta chain sequence. Its antigen is not identified. This CDR3 comprises 17 residues. The germline gives CDR1 DFQATT, CDR2 SNEGSKA (reference sequence). The junction had 9 bases not matched to a gene; V was cut back by 1 base and J by 0 bases. The control participants were healthy donors, and these controls were matched with respect to both age and sex. Through negative isolation, CD4+ and CD8+ T cells were obtained, while TEMRA cells were enriched using FACS. The RNA, about 0.45 to 1 ug, was put through reverse transcription using random hexamers. With immunoSEQ multiplex PCR, TCR beta CDR3 was amplified across 54 Vbeta and 13 Jbeta. TCRdb re-derived calls from the immunoSEQ multiplex PCR reads in MiXCR, one entry per CDR3 protein. The data show some 150,000 distinct CDR3 sequences, nearly 95% seen once. This sample was taken from a study of CD8 T cells in Susac syndrome.

Points from the study as a whole: In its TCR sequencing and HLA analysis, the study acknowledged that the number of individuals was relatively small.

The chain combines TRBV20-1 with TRBJ2-4; 7 nucleotides line up with TRBD2. The clonotype comes from a human donor in good health. Sequencing was done on a sample of CD8+ T cells from PBMCs. CDR3: CSARAGGVGKAKNIQYF. CDR3 DNA sequence: TGCAGTGCTAGAGCGGGGGGAGTAGGGAAAGCCAAAAACATTCAGTACTTC.